Listed here are 8 T cell receptor beta chains from one sample, sequenced in a study of technical replicates of blood from a handful of donors. Clones were sequenced by immunoSEQ multiplex PCR, and TCRdb holds only the in-frame ones, with some missing. This sample yields about 80,000 clones, of which roughly nine tenths are seen a single time; 0.39% belongs to the top ten. The sample consisted of T cells isolated from PBMCs. The source of these receptors is a human donor in good health.

This clone showed up just once. The rearrangement links TRBV28 to TRBJ1-2; D uncertain. Germline CDR1 reads MDHEN; CDR2 reads SYDVKM. The CDR3 is 14 residues long. V lost 3 bases and J lost 0, with 8 bases in between. This chain's CDR3 is CASSFFGANYGYTF. CDR3 DNA sequence: TGTGCCAGCAGTTTCTTCGGGGCTAACTATGGCTACACCTTC.

The chain employs TRBV7-6 and TRBJ1-1; no reliable D call. Per the germline V gene, CDR1 is SGHVS and CDR2 is FNYEAQ. The CDR3 runs to 14 residues. V gave up 1 base and J gave up 3 bases, with 9 bases separating them. The CDR3 bases are TGTGCCAGCAGCTTAGGGTTCGGAGACACTGAAGCTTTCTTT. This encodes CASSLGFGDTEAFF.

The V gene is TRBV27, the J gene TRBJ2-3, with 9 bases that match TRBD2. Germline-derived CDR1 and CDR2 are MNHEY and SMNVEV (reference sequence). This CDR3 spans 15 amino acids. V was clipped by 3 bases and J by 7 bases; unmatched bases: 8. Here the CDR3 DNA reads TGTGCCAGCAGTTTCTCGACTAGCGGACTATATACGCAGTATTTT. Translating gives CASSFSTSGLYTQYF.

The chain is built from TRBV27 and TRBJ2-7; no definite D call. The ends were cut back, 2 bases at V and 0 bases at J, with 8 bases in the middle. In germline, CDR1 is MNHEY, CDR2 SMNVEV (reference sequence). This CDR3 contains 14 residues. The CDR3 nucleotides read TGTGCCAGCAGTTTAGCAGGCCTCTCCTACGAGCAGTACTTC. Translated: CASSLAGLSYEQYF.

This clone was found a few times. V and J are TRBV27 and TRBJ1-3; the D is unclear. The CDR3 totals 14 residues. The V gene lost 4 bases and the J gene lost 0 bases, with 7 bases spanning the gap. Germline loops: CDR1 MNHEY, CDR2 SMNVEV (reference sequence). The CDR3 region is CASSYSSSGNTIYF. The CDR3 nucleotides read TGTGCCAGCAGTTATAGTAGCTCTGGAAACACCATATATTTT.

The rearrangement joins TRBV30 to TRBJ1-2, with unresolved D. CDR1 is GTSNPN and CDR2 is SVGIG in the germline V gene (reference sequence). CDR3 length: 11 amino acids. V shed 0 bases and J shed 10 bases, with 9 bases lying between them. The CDR3 region has the DNA TGTGCCTGGAGTGTCCACAGTTTCTACACCTTC. As protein: CAWSVHSFYTF.

The CDR3 here is CAISGGQGNQPQHF. CDR3 nucleotide sequence: TGTGCCATCAGTGGGGGACAGGGGAATCAGCCCCAGCATTTT. This chain joins TRBV10-3 and TRBJ1-5; TRBD1 matches at 10 bases. The trim removed 4 bases at V and 4 bases at J, leaving 1 base unmatched. The CDR3 spans 14 residues. The germline CDR1 and CDR2 sequences are ENHRY and SYGVKD.

The CDR3 sequence: CASSVAGVSPDTQYF. In nucleotides, the CDR3 is TGTGCCAGCAGCGTAGCGGGAGTTTCCCCAGATACGCAGTATTTT. V gene TRBV9 combines with J gene TRBJ2-3, with a possible D match to TRBD2 (6 bases). CDR1 is SGDLS, CDR2 YYNGEE, per germline. The CDR3 runs 15 residues. The V end lost 0 bases, the J end lost 4 bases, and 12 bases lay between the germline ends.